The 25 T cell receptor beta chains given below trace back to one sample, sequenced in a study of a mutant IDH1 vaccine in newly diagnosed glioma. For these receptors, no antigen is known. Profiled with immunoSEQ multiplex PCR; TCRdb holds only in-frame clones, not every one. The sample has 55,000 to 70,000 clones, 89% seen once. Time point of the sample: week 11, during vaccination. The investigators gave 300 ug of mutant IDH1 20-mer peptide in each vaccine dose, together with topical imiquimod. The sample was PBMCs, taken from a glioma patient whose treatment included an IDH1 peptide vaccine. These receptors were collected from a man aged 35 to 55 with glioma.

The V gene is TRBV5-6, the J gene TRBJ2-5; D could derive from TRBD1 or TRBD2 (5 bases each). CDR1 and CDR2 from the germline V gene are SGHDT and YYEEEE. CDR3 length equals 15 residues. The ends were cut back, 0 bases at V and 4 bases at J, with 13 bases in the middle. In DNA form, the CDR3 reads TGTGCCAGCAGCTTGGAGGGGCGCGCGGGAGAGACCCAGTACTTC. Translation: CASSLEGRAGETQYF.

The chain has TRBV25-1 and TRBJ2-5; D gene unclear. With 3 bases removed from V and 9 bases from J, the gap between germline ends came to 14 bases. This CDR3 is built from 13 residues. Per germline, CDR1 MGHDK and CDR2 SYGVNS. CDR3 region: CASSEERVKAQYF. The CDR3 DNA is TGTGCCAGCAGTGAGGAACGAGTTAAGGCCCAGTACTTC.

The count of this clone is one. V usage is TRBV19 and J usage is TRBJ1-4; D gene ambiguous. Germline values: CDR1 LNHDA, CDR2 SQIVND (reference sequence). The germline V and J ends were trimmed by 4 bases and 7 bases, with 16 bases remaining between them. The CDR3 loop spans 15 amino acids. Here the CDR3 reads CASSSRPEGGEKLFF. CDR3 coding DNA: TGTGCCAGTAGTAGTCGTCCGGAGGGAGGTGAAAAACTGTTTTTT.

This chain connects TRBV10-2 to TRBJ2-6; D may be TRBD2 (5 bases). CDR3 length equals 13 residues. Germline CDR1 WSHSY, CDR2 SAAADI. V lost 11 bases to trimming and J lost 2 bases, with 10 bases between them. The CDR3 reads CAGLGPGANVLTF. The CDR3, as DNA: TGCGCCGGACTCGGGCCTGGGGCCAACGTCCTGACTTTC.

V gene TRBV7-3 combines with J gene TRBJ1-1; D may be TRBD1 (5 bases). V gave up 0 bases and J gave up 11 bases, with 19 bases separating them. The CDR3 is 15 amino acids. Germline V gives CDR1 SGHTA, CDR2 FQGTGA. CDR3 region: CASSLTGAPNSLAFF. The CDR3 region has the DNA TGTGCCAGCAGCTTAACAGGGGCCCCTAACAGTCTTGCTTTCTTT.

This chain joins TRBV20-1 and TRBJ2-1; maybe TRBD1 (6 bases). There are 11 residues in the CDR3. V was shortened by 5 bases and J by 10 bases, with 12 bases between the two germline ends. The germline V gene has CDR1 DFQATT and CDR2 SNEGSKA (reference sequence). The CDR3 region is CSAATGKEQFF. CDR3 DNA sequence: TGCAGTGCTGCTACAGGGAAGGAGCAGTTCTTC.

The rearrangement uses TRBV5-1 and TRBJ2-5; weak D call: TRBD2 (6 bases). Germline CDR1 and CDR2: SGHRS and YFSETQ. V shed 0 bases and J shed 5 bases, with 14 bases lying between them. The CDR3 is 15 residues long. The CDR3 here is CASSLAGDLGETQYF. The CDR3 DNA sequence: TGCGCCAGCAGCTTGGCGGGGGACCTGGGGGAGACCCAGTACTTC.

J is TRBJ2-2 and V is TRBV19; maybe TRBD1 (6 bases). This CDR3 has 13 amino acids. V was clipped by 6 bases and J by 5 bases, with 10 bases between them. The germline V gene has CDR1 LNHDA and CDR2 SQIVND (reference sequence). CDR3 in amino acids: CASSQGRTGELFF. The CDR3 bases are TGTGCCAGTAGCCAGGGGCGGACCGGGGAGCTGTTTTTT.

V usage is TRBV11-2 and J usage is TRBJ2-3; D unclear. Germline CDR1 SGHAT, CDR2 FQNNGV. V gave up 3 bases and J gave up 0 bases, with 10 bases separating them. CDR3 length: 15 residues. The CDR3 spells CASSFLRSSTDTQYF. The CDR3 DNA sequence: TGTGCCAGCAGCTTCCTGCGGTCTAGCACAGATACGCAGTATTTT.

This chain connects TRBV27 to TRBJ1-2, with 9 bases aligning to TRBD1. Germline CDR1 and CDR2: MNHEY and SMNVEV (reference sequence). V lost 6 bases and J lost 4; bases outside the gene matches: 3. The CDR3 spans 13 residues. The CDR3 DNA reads TGTGCCAGCAGCGACAGGGGGGCCTATGGCTACACCTTC. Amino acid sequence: CASSDRGAYGYTF.

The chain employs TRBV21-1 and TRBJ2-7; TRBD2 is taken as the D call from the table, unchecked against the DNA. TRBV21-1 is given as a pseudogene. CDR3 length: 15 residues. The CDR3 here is CASSKGGGRAEEQYF. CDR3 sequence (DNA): TGTGCCAGCAGCAAAGGAGGCGGGAGGGCCGAGGAGCAGTACTTC.

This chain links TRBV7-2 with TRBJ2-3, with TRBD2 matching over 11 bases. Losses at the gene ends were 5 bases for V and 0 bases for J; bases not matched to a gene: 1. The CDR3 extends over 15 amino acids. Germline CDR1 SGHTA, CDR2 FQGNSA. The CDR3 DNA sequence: TGTGCCAGCAGCCGACTAGCGGGGAGCACAGATACGCAGTATTTT. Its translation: CASSRLAGSTDTQYF.

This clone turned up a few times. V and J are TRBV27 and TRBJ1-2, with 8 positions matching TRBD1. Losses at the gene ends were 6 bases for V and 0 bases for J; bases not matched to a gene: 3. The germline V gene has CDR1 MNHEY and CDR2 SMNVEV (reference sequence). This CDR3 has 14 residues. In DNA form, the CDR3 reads TGTGCCAGCAGCGGACAGGGTGCTAACTATGGCTACACCTTC. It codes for CASSGQGANYGYTF.

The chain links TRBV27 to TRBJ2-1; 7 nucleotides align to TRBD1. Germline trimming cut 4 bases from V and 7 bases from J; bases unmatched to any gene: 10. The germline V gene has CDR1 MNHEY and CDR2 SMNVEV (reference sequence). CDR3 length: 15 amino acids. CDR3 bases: TGTGCCAGCAGTTCTGGGACAGCCGGACTGAATGAGCAGTTCTTC. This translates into CASSSGTAGLNEQFF.

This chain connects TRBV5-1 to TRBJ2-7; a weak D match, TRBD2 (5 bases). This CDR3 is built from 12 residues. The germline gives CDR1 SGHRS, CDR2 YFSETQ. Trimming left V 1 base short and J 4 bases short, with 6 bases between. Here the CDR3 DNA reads TGCGCCAGCAGCTTGTCGGGGTACGAGCAGTACTTC. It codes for CASSLSGYEQYF.

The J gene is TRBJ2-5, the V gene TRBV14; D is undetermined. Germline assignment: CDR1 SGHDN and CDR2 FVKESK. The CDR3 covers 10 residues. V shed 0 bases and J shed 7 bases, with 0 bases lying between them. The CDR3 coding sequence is TGTGCCAGCAGCCAAGAGACCCAGTACTTC. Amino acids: CASSQETQYF.

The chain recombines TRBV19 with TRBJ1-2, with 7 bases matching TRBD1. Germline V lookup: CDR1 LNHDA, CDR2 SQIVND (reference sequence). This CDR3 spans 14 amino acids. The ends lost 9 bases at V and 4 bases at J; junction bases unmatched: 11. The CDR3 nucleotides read TGTGCCAGCTCACTCAGCCAGGGGGTCTATGGCTACACCTTC. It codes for CASSLSQGVYGYTF. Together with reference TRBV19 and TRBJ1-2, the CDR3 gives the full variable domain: DGGITQSPKYLFRKEGQNVTLSCEQNLNHDAMYWYRQDPGQGLRLIYYSQIVNDFQKGDIAEGYSVSREKKESFPLTVTSAQKNPTAFYLCASSLSQGVYGYTFGSGTRLTVV.

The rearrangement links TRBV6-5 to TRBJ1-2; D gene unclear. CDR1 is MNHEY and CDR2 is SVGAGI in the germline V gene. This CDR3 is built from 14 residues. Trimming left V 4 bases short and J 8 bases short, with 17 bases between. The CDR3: CASSLTFDTPGYTF. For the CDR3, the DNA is TGTGCCAGCAGTTTGACCTTCGACACGCCCGGCTACACCTTC.

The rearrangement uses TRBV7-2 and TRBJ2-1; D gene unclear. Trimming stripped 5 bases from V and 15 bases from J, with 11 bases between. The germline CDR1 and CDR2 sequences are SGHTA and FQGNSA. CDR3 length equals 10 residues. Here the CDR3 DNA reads TGTGCCAGCAGCGCAGAAAGCCCGTTCTTC. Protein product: CASSAESPFF.

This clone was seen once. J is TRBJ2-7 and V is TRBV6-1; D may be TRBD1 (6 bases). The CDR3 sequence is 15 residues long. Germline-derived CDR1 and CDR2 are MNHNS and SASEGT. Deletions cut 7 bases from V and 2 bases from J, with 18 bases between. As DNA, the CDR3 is TGTGCCAGCACCCTTTTGGGACAAGGAGCCTACGAGCAGTACTTC. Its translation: CASTLLGQGAYEQYF.

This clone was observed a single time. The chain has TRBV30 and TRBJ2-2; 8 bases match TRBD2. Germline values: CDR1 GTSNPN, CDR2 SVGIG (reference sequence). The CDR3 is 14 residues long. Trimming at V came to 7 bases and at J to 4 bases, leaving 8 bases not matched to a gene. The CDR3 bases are TGTGCCTCCCGGGGGGGCCAGGTCACCGGGGAGCTGTTTTTT. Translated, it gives CASRGGQVTGELFF.

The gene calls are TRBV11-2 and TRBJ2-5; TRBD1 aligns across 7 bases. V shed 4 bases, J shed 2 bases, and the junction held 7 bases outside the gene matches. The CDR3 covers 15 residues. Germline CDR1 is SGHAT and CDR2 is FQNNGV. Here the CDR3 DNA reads TGTGCCAGCAGCTCAATCCGGACAGGACAAGAGACCCAGTACTTC. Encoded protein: CASSSIRTGQETQYF.

CDR3 in amino acids: CASSMLAGGRRSYNEQFF. The CDR3 nucleotides are TGTGCCAGTAGTATGCTAGCGGGGGGGCGTCGATCCTACAATGAGCAGTTCTTC. The chain has TRBV19 and TRBJ2-1; 12 nucleotides line up with TRBD2. This CDR3 has 18 residues. V trimming: 3 bases; J trimming: 1 base; junction bases outside the gene matches: 7. Germline V lookup: CDR1 LNHDA, CDR2 SQIVND (reference sequence).

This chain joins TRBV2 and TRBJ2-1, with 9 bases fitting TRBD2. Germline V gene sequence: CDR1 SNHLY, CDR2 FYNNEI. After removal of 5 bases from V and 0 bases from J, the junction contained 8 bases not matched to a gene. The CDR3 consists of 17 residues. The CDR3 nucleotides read TGTGCCAGCAGTTCCAGCGGGAGGTACCTCTCCTACAATGAGCAGTTCTTC. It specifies CASSSSGRYLSYNEQFF.

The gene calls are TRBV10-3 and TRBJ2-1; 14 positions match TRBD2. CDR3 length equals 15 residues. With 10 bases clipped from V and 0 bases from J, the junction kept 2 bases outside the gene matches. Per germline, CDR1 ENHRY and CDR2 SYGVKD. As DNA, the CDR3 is TGTGCCACGGGGACTAGCGGGGGCTCCTACAATGAGCAGTTCTTC. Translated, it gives CATGTSGGSYNEQFF.